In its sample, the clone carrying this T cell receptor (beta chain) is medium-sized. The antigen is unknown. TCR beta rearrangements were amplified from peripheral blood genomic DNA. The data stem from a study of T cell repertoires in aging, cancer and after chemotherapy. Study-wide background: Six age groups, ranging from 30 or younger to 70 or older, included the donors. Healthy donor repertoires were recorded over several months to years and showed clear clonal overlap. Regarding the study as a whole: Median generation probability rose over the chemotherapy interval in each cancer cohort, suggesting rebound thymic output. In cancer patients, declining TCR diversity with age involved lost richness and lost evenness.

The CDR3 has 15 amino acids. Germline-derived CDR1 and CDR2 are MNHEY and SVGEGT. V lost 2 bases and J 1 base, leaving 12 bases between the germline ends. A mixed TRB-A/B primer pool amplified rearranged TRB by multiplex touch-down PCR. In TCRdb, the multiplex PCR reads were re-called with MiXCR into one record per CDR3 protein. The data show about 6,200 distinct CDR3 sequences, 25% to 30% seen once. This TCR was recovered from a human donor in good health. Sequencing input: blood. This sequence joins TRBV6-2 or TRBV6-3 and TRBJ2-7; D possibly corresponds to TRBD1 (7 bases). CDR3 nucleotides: TGTGCCAGCAGTTACCTTCCAGGGGGGTCCTACGAGCAGTACGTC. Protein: CASSYLPGGSYEQYV.